Listed here are 4 T cell receptor beta chains from one sample, sequenced in a study of blood T cell repertoires in COVID-19. Sequencing was performed with immunoSEQ multiplex PCR; in TCRdb, only in-frame clones are kept and a portion is missing. The sample consists of roughly 400,000 clones, around nine tenths of them appearing once. The sequencing input was PBMCs or T cells enriched from blood (not recorded which). All receptors come from a woman aged 18-29 years who had been exposed to COVID-19.

CDR3 residues: CASGGRTRTYEQYF. The CDR3 coding sequence is TGTGCCAGCGGCGGTCGGACTCGAACCTACGAGCAGTACTTC. The V and J genes are TRBV7-2 and TRBJ2-7, with D possibly being TRBD2 (5 bases). Trimming left V 8 bases short and J 2 bases short, with 16 bases between. This CDR3 comprises 14 residues. Germline CDR1 and CDR2: SGHTA and FQGNSA. Using reference TRBV7-2 and TRBJ2-7 for the parts outside the CDR3, the full variable domain is GAGVSQSPSNKVTEKGKDVELRCDPISGHTALYWYRQSLGQGLEFLIYFQGNSAPDKSGLPSDRFSAERTGGSVSTLTIQRTQQEDSAVYLCASGGRTRTYEQYFGPGTRLTVT.

The chain links TRBV5-4 to TRBJ1-1, with D perhaps matching TRBD1 (6 bases). This CDR3 region has 15 residues. Germline V gene lookup returns CDR1 SGHNT and CDR2 YYREEE (reference sequence). V dropped 7 bases and J dropped 1 base, with 17 bases sitting between them. CDR3 DNA sequence: TGTGCCAGCCGGGGAGGGGGATCAGGGAACACTGAAGCTTTCTTT. The encoded protein is CASRGGGSGNTEAFF.

About this clone itself: In the same sample, other DNA sequences code for this CDR3. The gene calls are TRBV18 and TRBJ2-7; 11 positions match TRBD1. The CDR3 runs 15 residues. Per the germline V gene, CDR1 is KGHSH and CDR2 is LQKENI. After removal of 3 bases from V and 5 bases from J, the junction contained 6 bases not matched to a gene. The CDR3 region has the DNA TGTGCCAGCTCACCTCCGGGACAGGGGGTCCACGAGCAGTACTTC. Its translation: CASSPPGQGVHEQYF.

J is TRBJ1-4 and V is TRBV2; tentative D call: TRBD1 (5 bases). Trimming took 6 bases from V and 7 from J, leaving 12 bases between them. Germline lookup yields CDR1 SNHLY and CDR2 FYNNEI. CDR3 size: 13 residues. The CDR3, as DNA: TGTGCCAGCAGCAAGAATCAGGGTGAAAAACTGTTTTTT. Encoded protein: CASSKNQGEKLFF.